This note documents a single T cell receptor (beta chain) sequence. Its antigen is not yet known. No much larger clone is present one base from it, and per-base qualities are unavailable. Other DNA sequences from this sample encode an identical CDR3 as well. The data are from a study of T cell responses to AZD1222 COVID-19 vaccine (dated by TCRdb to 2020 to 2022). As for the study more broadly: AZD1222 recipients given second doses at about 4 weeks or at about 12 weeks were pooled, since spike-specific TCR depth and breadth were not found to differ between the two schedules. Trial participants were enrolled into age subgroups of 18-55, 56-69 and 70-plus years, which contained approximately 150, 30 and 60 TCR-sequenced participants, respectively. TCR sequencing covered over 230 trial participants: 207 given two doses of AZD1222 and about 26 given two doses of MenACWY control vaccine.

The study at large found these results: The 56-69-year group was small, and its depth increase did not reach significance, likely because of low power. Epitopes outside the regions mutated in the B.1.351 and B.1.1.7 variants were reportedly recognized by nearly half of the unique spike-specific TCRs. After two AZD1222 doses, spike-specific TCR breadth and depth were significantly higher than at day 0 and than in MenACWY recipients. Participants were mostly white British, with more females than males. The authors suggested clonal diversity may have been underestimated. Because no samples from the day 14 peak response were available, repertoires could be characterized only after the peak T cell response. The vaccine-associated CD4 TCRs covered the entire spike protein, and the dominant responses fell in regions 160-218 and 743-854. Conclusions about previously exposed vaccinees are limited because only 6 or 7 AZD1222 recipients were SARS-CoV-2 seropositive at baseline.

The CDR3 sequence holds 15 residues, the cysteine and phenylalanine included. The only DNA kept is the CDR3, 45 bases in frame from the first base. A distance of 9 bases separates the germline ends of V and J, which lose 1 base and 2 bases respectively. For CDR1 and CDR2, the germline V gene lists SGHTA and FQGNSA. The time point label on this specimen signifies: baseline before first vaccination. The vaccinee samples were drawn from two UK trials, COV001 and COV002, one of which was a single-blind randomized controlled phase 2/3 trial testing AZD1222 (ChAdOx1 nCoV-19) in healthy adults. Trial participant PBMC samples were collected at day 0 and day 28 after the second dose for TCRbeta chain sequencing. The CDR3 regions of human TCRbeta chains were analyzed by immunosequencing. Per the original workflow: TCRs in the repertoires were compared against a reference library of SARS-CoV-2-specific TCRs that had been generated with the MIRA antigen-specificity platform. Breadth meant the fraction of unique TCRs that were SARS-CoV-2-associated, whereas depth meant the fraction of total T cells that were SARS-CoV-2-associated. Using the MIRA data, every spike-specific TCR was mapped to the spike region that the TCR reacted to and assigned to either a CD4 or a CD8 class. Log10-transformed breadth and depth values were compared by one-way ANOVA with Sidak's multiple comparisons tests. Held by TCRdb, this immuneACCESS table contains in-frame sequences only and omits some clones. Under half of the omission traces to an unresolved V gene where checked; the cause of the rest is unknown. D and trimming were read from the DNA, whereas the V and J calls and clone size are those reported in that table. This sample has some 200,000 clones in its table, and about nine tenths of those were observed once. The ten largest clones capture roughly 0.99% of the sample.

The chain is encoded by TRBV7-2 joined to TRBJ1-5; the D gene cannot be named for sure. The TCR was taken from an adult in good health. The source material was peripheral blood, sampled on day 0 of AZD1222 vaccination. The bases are TGTGCCAGCAGCTTAGATGCGGGTGGCAATCAGCCCCAGCATTTT. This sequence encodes CASSLDAGGNQPQHF.